A selection of T cell receptor beta chains follows, all from one sample in a study of blood T cell repertoires in COVID-19. Sequencing used immunoSEQ multiplex PCR; TCRdb keeps in-frame clones, though not all of them. The sample has approximately 100,000 clones; around 92% are singletons. Sequencing was carried out using peripheral blood. Every receptor here comes from a man over 45 with active COVID-19. Both conserved end residues are part of each CDR3. D genes are given only for firm matches. For some rows the clone size is stated as once, few or many, or as a class when expanded; others skip it.

>TRBJ1-1|-|-|TRBV29-1
CSVGRRGANTEAFF
TGCAGCGTTGGTCGGCGGGGAGCGAACACTGAAGCTTTCTTT
>TRBJ2-7|-|-|TRBV2
CASSAQGYEQYF
TGTGCCAGCAGTGCACAGGGCTACGAGCAGTACTTC
>TRBJ2-5|TRBD2|-|TRBV9
CASSIGTSGETQYF
TGTGCCAGCAGCATCGGGACTAGCGGAGAGACCCAGTACTTC
>TRBJ1-1|-|-|TRBV7-3
CASSLTFAGVNTEAFF
TGTGCCAGCAGCTTAACGTTTGCAGGGGTGAACACTGAAGCTTTCTTT
>TRBJ1-6|-|-|TRBV7-6
CASSLRREYNSPLHF
TGTGCCAGCAGCTTAAGGAGGGAGTATAATTCACCCCTCCACTTT
>TRBJ2-1|-|-|TRBV7-9
CASSLATKTWDFNEQFF
TGTGCCAGCAGCTTAGCAACTAAGACCTGGGACTTCAATGAGCAGTTCTTC
>TRBJ2-1|TRBD1|-|TRBV29-1
CSVEDRDGYNEQFF
TGCAGCGTTGAGGACAGGGACGGGTACAATGAGCAGTTCTTC
>TRBJ2-1|TRBD2|-|TRBV5-6
CASSLALRGSHEQFF
TGTGCCAGCAGCTTGGCTCTGCGGGGGTCCCATGAGCAGTTCTTC
>TRBJ1-2|TRBD1|-|TRBV30
CAWTAGTGNYGYTF
TGTGCCTGGACCGCCGGGACAGGGAACTATGGCTACACCTTC
>TRBJ1-1|TRBD1|-|TRBV18
CASSPRRQQGELVNTEAFF
TGTGCCAGCTCACCGCGGAGACAACAGGGGGAGTTGGTGAACACTGAAGCTTTCTTT
>TRBJ2-7|-|-|TRBV28
CASGGLSILNF
TGTGCCAGCGGGGGACTCTCAATCTTGAACTTC
>TRBJ2-1|TRBD2|-|TRBV11-3
CASSASGDYNEQFF
TGTGCCAGCAGCGCTAGCGGAGATTACAATGAGCAGTTCTTC
>TRBJ1-6|-|once|TRBV7-9
CASSLEGRGFNSPLHF
TGTGCCAGCAGCTTAGAAGGCAGGGGTTTTAATTCACCCCTCCACTTT
>TRBJ2-1|TRBD2|-|TRBV29-1
CSVEAGEVFYNEQFF
TGCAGCGTTGAGGCGGGAGAGGTTTTCTACAATGAGCAGTTCTTC
>TRBJ1-5|TRBD1|-|TRBV3-1/TRBV3-2
CASGTGFNQPQHF
TGTGCCAGCGGGACAGGGTTTAATCAGCCCCAGCATTTT
>TRBJ2-1|-|-|TRBV18
CASSPPTVFNEQFF
TGTGCCAGCTCACCACCTACGGTTTTCAATGAGCAGTTCTTC
>TRBJ2-2|-|-|TRBV24-1
CATSDPQGLTHTGELFF
TGTGCCACCAGTGACCCACAGGGCTTAACACACACCGGGGAGCTGTTTTTT
>TRBJ2-5|-|-|TRBV24-1
CATMTEGEGRETQYF
TGTGCCACCATGACTGAGGGGGAGGGCCGGGAGACCCAGTACTTC
>TRBJ2-5|TRBD2|-|TRBV30
CAWSPPTSGKETQYF
TGTGCCTGGAGTCCCCCGACTAGCGGGAAAGAGACCCAGTACTTC
>TRBJ2-1|TRBD2|-|TRBV28
CASSSGTSGRGEQFF
TGTGCCAGCAGTTCGGGGACTAGCGGGAGAGGTGAGCAGTTCTTC
>TRBJ2-7|TRBD1|-|TRBV27
CASSLFAGGASYEQYF
TGTGCCAGCAGTTTATTCGCAGGGGGCGCTTCCTACGAGCAGTACTTC
>TRBJ1-1|TRBD1|-|TRBV5-1
CASSLTGGATEAFF
TGCGCCAGCAGCTTGACAGGGGGAGCCACTGAAGCTTTCTTT
>TRBJ1-5|-|few|TRBV2
CASSAGSEPQHF
TGTGCCAGCAGTGCCGGGTCTGAGCCCCAGCATTTT
>TRBJ2-7|TRBD1|-|TRBV25-1
CASSESPGTGGNEQYF
TGTGCCAGCAGTGAATCCCCCGGGACAGGGGGCAACGAGCAGTACTTC
>TRBJ2-7|TRBD2|-|TRBV4-2
CASSQGEREFHEQYF
TGTGCCAGCAGCCAAGGAGAGCGGGAGTTCCACGAGCAGTACTTC
>TRBJ2-2|TRBD1|-|TRBV29-1
CSVEQGQLGTGELFF
TGCAGCGTTGAACAGGGACAGCTAGGGACCGGGGAGCTGTTTTTT
>TRBJ2-2|TRBD2|-|TRBV28
CASSFPGLAGGLGGTGELFF
TGTGCCAGCAGTTTCCCCGGACTAGCGGGAGGGCTTGGTGGGACCGGGGAGCTGTTTTTT
>TRBJ1-6|-|-|TRBV9
CASSVATGDSPLHF
TGTGCCAGCAGCGTAGCTACGGGGGATTCACCCCTCCACTTT
>TRBJ2-3|-|-|TRBV6-6
CASSRQASTDTQYF
TGTGCCAGCAGCAGACAGGCTAGCACAGATACGCAGTATTTT
>TRBJ1-5|-|-|TRBV2
CASSEKRSGVFEAQHF
TGTGCCAGCAGTGAAAAAAGGTCAGGGGTATTCGAGGCCCAGCATTTT
>TRBJ1-5|-|-|TRBV19
CASSIGPGVHQPQHF
TGTGCCAGTAGTATAGGTCCGGGTGTTCATCAGCCCCAGCATTTT
>TRBJ2-3|-|-|TRBV28
CASEGSRDTQYF
TGTGCCAGTGAAGGTTCTAGAGATACGCAGTATTTT
>TRBJ2-7|-|-|TRBV19
CASNPTGAQGKQYF
TGTGCCAGTAATCCTACCGGGGCACAGGGAAAGCAGTACTTC
>TRBJ1-3|-|-|TRBV3-1/TRBV3-2
CASSQGRASGNTIYF
TGTGCCAGCAGCCAAGGGAGGGCCTCTGGAAACACCATATATTTT
>TRBJ2-3|TRBD1|-|TRBV18
CASSRQGEYTDTQYF
TGTGCCAGCTCAAGGCAGGGGGAATACACAGATACGCAGTATTTT
>TRBJ2-7|TRBD2|-|TRBV18
CASSPVREGKEEQYF
TGTGCCAGCTCACCCGTGCGGGAGGGGAAAGAAGAGCAGTACTTC
>TRBJ2-7|-|-|TRBV5-4
CASSLLPSYEQYF
TGTGCCAGCAGCTTGCTCCCCAGCTACGAGCAGTACTTC
>TRBJ2-1|TRBD2|few|TRBV6-2/TRBV6-3
CASSSPGLGLEQFF
TGTGCCAGCAGCTCCCCGGGACTAGGATTGGAGCAGTTCTTC
>TRBJ2-7|-|few|TRBV5-5
CASSYEQGGSYEQYF
TGTGCCAGCAGCTACGAGCAGGGAGGCTCCTACGAGCAGTACTTC
>TRBJ2-1|-|-|TRBV6-5
CASCRTLANNEQFF
TGTGCCAGCTGCCGAACGTTGGCCAACAATGAGCAGTTCTTC
>TRBJ2-7|TRBD2|-|TRBV6-6
CASSYSGGSYEQYF
TGTGCCAGCAGCTACTCGGGGGGGTCCTACGAGCAGTACTTC
>TRBJ2-5|TRBD2|-|TRBV4-1
CASSQKLAGQETQYF
TGCGCCAGCAGCCAAAAACTAGCGGGGCAAGAGACCCAGTACTTC
>TRBJ2-7|-|-|TRBV5-1
CASSWGLSYEQYF
TGCGCCAGCAGCTGGGGCCTGTCCTACGAGCAGTACTTC
>TRBJ1-2|-|-|TRBV7-9
CASSFGDTTPTYTF
TGTGCCAGCAGCTTTGGGGACACCACCCCCACCTACACCTTC
>TRBJ2-7|-|-|TRBV27
CATRDGSLFSYEQYF
TGTGCCACGCGGGACGGCTCACTTTTTTCCTACGAGCAGTACTTC
>TRBJ1-1|-|-|TRBV28
CASNTEGVTTEAFF
TGTGCCAGCAACACAGAAGGGGTTACCACTGAAGCTTTCTTT
>TRBJ2-3|-|-|TRBV3-1/TRBV3-2
CASSQFISGASSTDTQYF
TGTGCCAGCAGCCAATTTATTAGCGGAGCCTCTAGCACAGATACGCAGTATTTT
>TRBJ1-4|-|-|TRBV5-6
CASSLTGTNEKLFF
TGTGCCAGCAGCTTGACCGGAACTAATGAAAAACTGTTTTTT
>TRBJ1-5|-|-|TRBV7-8
CASSPDSYNQPQHF
TGTGCCAGCAGCCCGGACAGCTACAATCAGCCCCAGCATTTT
>TRBJ1-2|-|-|TRBV28
CASRSEGKANYGYTF
TGTGCCAGCAGGTCCGAGGGAAAAGCTAACTATGGCTACACCTTC
>TRBJ2-7|-|once|TRBV5-5
CASSTNLGMSYEQYF
TGTGCCAGCAGCACCAACCTAGGAATGTCCTACGAGCAGTACTTC
>TRBJ2-3|-|-|TRBV24-1
CATSVGGGGIDTQYF
TGTGCCACCAGCGTTGGCGGGGGCGGGATAGATACGCAGTATTTT
>TRBJ2-1|-|-|TRBV11-2
CASSLAARSGEQFF
TGTGCCAGCAGCTTAGCGGCGAGGTCGGGGGAGCAGTTCTTC
>TRBJ1-4|TRBD1|-|TRBV11-1
CASSSPTGGSEKLFF
TGTGCCAGCAGCTCTCCGACAGGGGGATCCGAAAAACTGTTTTTT
>TRBJ2-3|TRBD2|-|TRBV6-4
CASGTTSGRRTDTQYF
TGTGCCAGCGGGACGACTAGCGGGAGGCGCACAGATACGCAGTATTTT
>TRBJ2-2|-|-|TRBV27
CASSLSGEITGELFF
TGTGCCAGCAGTTTGTCGGGAGAGATCACCGGGGAGCTGTTTTTT
>TRBJ1-3|-|-|TRBV2
CASSKGRGAGNTIYF
TGTGCCAGCAGTAAAGGAAGGGGCGCGGGAAACACCATATATTTT
>TRBJ2-2|TRBD2|-|TRBV5-1
CASSRTSGSLNTGELFF
TGCGCCAGCAGTAGGACTAGCGGGAGTCTCAACACCGGGGAGCTGTTTTTT
>TRBJ2-3|-|once|TRBV5-5
CASSPRADTQYF
TGTGCCAGCAGCCCTCGGGCAGATACGCAGTATTTT
>TRBJ2-3|-|-|TRBV14
CASSQGSSVLTDTQYF
TGTGCCAGCAGCCAAGGTTCTAGCGTACTCACAGATACGCAGTATTTT